The next 25 T cell receptor beta chains were all read from a single sample in a study of neurological immune-mediated disorders. TCRdb analysed the 5' RACE reads with MiXCR anew, one entry per CDR3 protein. The sample shows roughly 61,000 distinct CDR3 sequences, 24% of them seen only once. Indicated time point: technical triplicate 2. The sequenced sample consisted of PBMCs. The receptors stem from a man in his sixties with HTLV-1-associated myelopathy (HAM/TSP).

The rearrangement uses TRBV27 and TRBJ1-5; no clear D. The V gene's germline CDR1 is MNHEY and CDR2 SMNVEV (reference sequence). V was cut by 3 bases and J by 3 bases, with 9 bases left in between. This CDR3 region has 14 residues. In DNA form, the CDR3 reads TGTGCCAGCAGTTTGGGTCAGGTCAATCAGCCCCAGCATTTT. Translating it yields CASSLGQVNQPQHF.

This clonotype has at least ten counts. The chain has TRBV12-3 or TRBV12-4 and TRBJ2-5; 9 nucleotides line up with TRBD2. CDR3 size: 16 residues. V trimming: 1 base; J trimming: 5 bases; junction bases outside the gene matches: 8. CDR3 region: CASSLGSGRIGETQYF. The DNA of the CDR3 is TGTGCCAGCAGTTTAGGTAGCGGGAGAATCGGGGAGACCCAGTACTTC.

This clonotype was seen repeatedly, ten times or more. This chain uses TRBV12-3 or TRBV12-4 with TRBJ1-1; no clear D gene. Deletions cut 1 base from V and 7 bases from J, with 7 bases between. This CDR3 has 12 residues. The CDR3 DNA follows: TGTGCCAGCAGTTTAGTGGGGAATGAAGCTTTCTTT. It translates to CASSLVGNEAFF.

This clonotype was seen at least ten times. The genes are TRBV5-1 and TRBJ1-2; a weak D match, TRBD1 (5 bases). The germline V gene encodes CDR1 SGHRS and CDR2 YFSETQ. The CDR3 spans 14 residues. V was cut by 0 bases and J by 0 bases, with 6 bases left in between. The CDR3 spells CASSLEGPNYGYTF. In DNA, the CDR3 is TGCGCCAGCAGCTTGGAGGGGCCTAACTATGGCTACACCTTC.

In its sample, this clonotype was seen many times. The chain recombines TRBV20-1 with TRBJ2-7; TRBD2 aligns across 13 bases. Germline CDR1 is DFQATT and CDR2 is SNEGSKA (reference sequence). The CDR3 consists of 16 residues. V was clipped by 6 bases and J by 0 bases; unmatched bases: 8. The CDR3 region has the DNA TGCAGTGCCTCCGGGACTAGCGGGATTAGCTCCTACGAGCAGTACTTC. Translation: CSASGTSGISSYEQYF.

This chain joins TRBV6-1 and TRBJ1-5, with D possibly being TRBD1 (5 bases). V lost 8 bases and J 7 bases, leaving 21 bases between the germline ends. The CDR3 is made up of 15 amino acids. CDR1 and CDR2 (germline): MNHNS, SASEGT. This CDR3 is CASGAEGGVFQPQHF. The CDR3 coding sequence is TGTGCCAGCGGGGCCGAGGGTGGCGTATTCCAGCCCCAGCATTTT.

In this sample, this clonotype turned up many times. The gene calls are TRBV7-9 and TRBJ1-4; D possibly corresponds to TRBD1 (5 bases). The CDR3 has 14 residues. Germline loops: CDR1 SEHNR, CDR2 FQNEAQ (reference sequence). The germline V and J ends were trimmed by 4 bases and 6 bases, with 12 bases remaining between them. The CDR3 sequence: CASSSRDLYEKLFF. The CDR3 bases are TGTGCCAGCAGCTCCAGGGATCTCTATGAAAAACTGTTTTTT.

V usage is TRBV29-1 and J usage is TRBJ2-1, with 14 nucleotides matching TRBD2. Germline V gives CDR1 SQVTM, CDR2 ANQGSEA. The trim removed 6 bases at V and 4 bases at J, leaving 8 bases unmatched. The CDR3 covers 16 residues. DNA of the CDR3: TGCAGCGTGCTCGGGACTAGCGGGAGTCCATACAATGAGCAGTTCTTC. This translates into CSVLGTSGSPYNEQFF.

Concerning this clonotype itself: This may arise from a read error, as a much more abundant clone is one base away. V is TRBV5-1 and J is TRBJ2-4; D not certain. Germline loops: CDR1 SGHRS, CDR2 YFSETQ. The length of the CDR3 is 13 residues. The CDR3 loop is CVSSPPAKNIQYF. CDR3 sequence (DNA): TGCGTCAGCAGCCCCCCCGCCAAAAACATTCAGTACTTC.

This clonotype was seen many times. The chain joins TRBV5-1 to TRBJ2-3, with TRBD2 identical over 10 bases. The J segment lost 0 bases and the V segment lost 2 bases, leaving 0 bases of the junction unmatched. Germline V gene lookup returns CDR1 SGHRS and CDR2 YFSETQ. The CDR3 sequence is 15 residues long. CDR3 protein: CASSFSGRSTDTQYF. The CDR3 DNA follows: TGCGCCAGCAGCTTTAGCGGGAGGAGCACAGATACGCAGTATTTT. The entire variable domain, with the rest obtained from reference TRBV5-1 and TRBJ2-3, is as follows: KAGVTQTPRYLIKTRGQQVTLSCSPISGHRSVSWYQQTPGQGLQFLFEYFSETQRNKGNFPGRFSGRQFSNSRSEMNVSTLELGDSALYLCASSFSGRSTDTQYFGPGTRLTVL.

Many counts were recorded for this clonotype. J is TRBJ1-6 and V is TRBV6-5; 8 bases align to TRBD1. The V and J ends lost 10 bases and 9 bases, in that order; junction bases with no gene match: 5. The CDR3 consists of 12 residues. Germline lookup yields CDR1 MNHEY and CDR2 SVGAGI. CDR3 amino acids: CATRGQVSPLHF. The CDR3 DNA is TGTGCCACACGGGGACAGGTTTCACCCCTCCACTTT.

This clonotype was detected many times. This chain's CDR3 is CASSLHDPRAQPQHF. The CDR3 region has the DNA TGTGCCAGCAGTTTGCACGATCCAAGGGCCCAGCCCCAGCATTTT. The genes are TRBV27 and TRBJ1-5; no reliable D call. The V and J ends lost 3 bases and 7 bases respectively, with 16 bases between them. This CDR3 has 15 amino acids. CDR1 is MNHEY and CDR2 is SMNVEV in the germline V gene (reference sequence).

This clonotype was counted at least ten times. The chain has TRBV11-2 and TRBJ2-5; D may correspond to TRBD1 or TRBD2 (5 bases each). Germline V gene sequence: CDR1 SGHAT, CDR2 FQNNGV. V lost 7 bases, J lost 7 bases, and 19 bases lay in between. CDR3 size: 14 residues. The CDR3, as DNA: TGTGCCAGCAACAGAGGGACGGGCGTCGGGACCCAGTACTTC. It codes for CASNRGTGVGTQYF.

The table lists this clonotype with many counts. The V gene is TRBV12-3 or TRBV12-4, the J gene TRBJ2-1; possibly TRBD2 for D (5 bases). Trimming took 0 bases from V and 0 from J, leaving 9 bases between them. The CDR3 has 16 residues. CDR3 protein: CASSLAPGSSYNEQFF. The CDR3 coding sequence is TGTGCCAGCAGTTTAGCGCCGGGGAGCTCCTACAATGAGCAGTTCTTC.

About this clonotype itself: Its ends do not fully match the called genes, so a read error is possible. This chain links TRBV19 with TRBJ2-2; a possible D gene is TRBD1 (6 bases). There are 13 residues in the CDR3. Germline V CDR1 and CDR2: LNHDA, SQIVND (reference sequence). CDR3 sequence reads: CPSSTTGYGELFF. The CDR3 DNA reads as TGTCCCAGTAGTACGACAGGCTACGGGGAGCTGTTTTTT. The full variable domain, rest sourced from reference TRBV19 and TRBJ2-2, is DGGITQSPKYLFRKEGQNVTLSCEQNLNHDAMYWYRQDPGQGLRLIYYSQIVNDFQKGDIAEGYSVSREKKESFPLTVTSAQKNPTAFYLCPSSTTGYGELFFGEGSRLTVL.

This clonotype was seen many times. The chain employs TRBV5-1 and TRBJ2-1; TRBD1 agrees at 7 bases. This CDR3 has 13 residues. Germline CDR1 SGHRS, CDR2 YFSETQ. Losses at the gene ends were 5 bases for V and 8 bases for J; bases not matched to a gene: 7. CDR3 sequence (DNA): TGCGCCAGCAGGACAGGGTCTACGGATGAGCAGTTCTTC. Protein: CASRTGSTDEQFF. Full variable domain (missing parts from reference TRBV5-1 and TRBJ2-1): KAGVTQTPRYLIKTRGQQVTLSCSPISGHRSVSWYQQTPGQGLQFLFEYFSETQRNKGNFPGRFSGRQFSNSRSEMNVSTLELGDSALYLCASRTGSTDEQFFGPGTRLTVL.

In its sample, this clonotype was seen many times. This chain joins TRBV20-1 and TRBJ2-6; TRBD1 matches at 7 bases. The junction had 6 bases not matched to a gene; V was cut back by 2 bases and J by 2 bases. In germline, CDR1 is DFQATT, CDR2 SNEGSKA (reference sequence). The CDR3 has 16 residues. The CDR3 DNA follows: TGCAGTGCTAGAACCCTCGACAGGGCTGGGGCCAACGTCCTGACTTTC. Amino acid sequence: CSARTLDRAGANVLTF.

This clonotype was seen many times. The genes are TRBV12-3 or TRBV12-4 and TRBJ1-2; D possibly corresponds to TRBD1 (5 bases). CDR3 length: 13 residues. V lost 3 bases to trimming and J lost 8 bases, with 13 bases between them. The CDR3 loop reads CASSFGGFVGYTF. The CDR3 bases are TGTGCCAGCAGTTTTGGGGGTTTCGTCGGCTACACCTTC.

Notes on this clonotype: A read error may explain this, as a much larger clone is one base away. V is TRBV20-1 and J is TRBJ1-1; 8 bases map to TRBD1. The junction had 8 bases not matched to a gene; V was cut back by 3 bases and J by 8 bases. Looked up from germline, CDR1 is DFQATT and CDR2 is SNEGSKA (reference sequence). The CDR3 sequence is 13 residues long. This CDR3 is CSARGQAYFEAFF. In nucleotides, the CDR3 is TGCAGTGCTAGGGGACAGGCGTACTTCGAAGCTTTCTTT.

The rearrangement joins TRBV11-3 to TRBJ2-1; D is undetermined. Per germline, CDR1 SGHNT and CDR2 YENEEA. Deletions cut 5 bases from V and 6 bases from J, with 2 bases between. The CDR3 loop spans 10 amino acids. The CDR3 spells CASSANEQFF. The CDR3 DNA follows: TGTGCCAGCAGCGCCAATGAGCAGTTCTTC. Variable domain in full (rest from reference TRBV11-3 and TRBJ2-1): EAGVVQSPRYKIIEKKQPVAFWCNPISGHNTLYWYLQNLGQGPELLIRYENEEAVDDSQLPKDRFSAERLKGVDSTLKIQPAELGDSAVYLCASSANEQFFGPGTRLTVL.

This clonotype was detected many times. V usage is TRBV11-2 and J usage is TRBJ2-6; D remains unclear. Deletions cut 4 bases from V and 0 bases from J, with 7 bases between. Germline values: CDR1 SGHAT, CDR2 FQNNGV. CDR3 length equals 15 residues. Here the CDR3 reads CASSSLYSGANVLTF. The CDR3 DNA sequence: TGTGCCAGCAGCTCCTTATACTCTGGGGCCAACGTCCTGACTTTC.

In this sample, this clonotype turned up many times. The chain joins TRBV2 to TRBJ1-6, with D possibly TRBD1 on 5 matching bases. This CDR3 comprises 14 residues. Germline loops: CDR1 SNHLY, CDR2 FYNNEI. With 3 bases removed from V and 6 bases from J, the gap between germline ends came to 9 bases. This CDR3 is CASSEGGSNSPLHF. The CDR3 DNA follows: TGTGCCAGCAGTGAGGGGGGATCTAATTCACCCCTCCACTTT.

Turning to this clonotype: The CDR3 does not close with the conserved phenylalanine or tryptophan, likely indicating a read error. The chain couples TRBV6-2 or TRBV6-3 to TRBJ2-7, with D unresolved. V was shortened by 2 bases and J by 9 bases, with 11 bases between the two germline ends. CDR1 and CDR2 (germline): MNHEY, SVGEGT. The CDR3 totals 12 residues. The CDR3 coding sequence is TGTGCCAGCAGTTACAGCCAGCTCGGGCAGTACCTC. It translates to CASSYSQLGQYL.

J is TRBJ2-7 and V is TRBV5-1; D possibly corresponds to TRBD1 (5 bases). Trimming shortened V by 5 bases and J by 6 bases, and 12 bases separated the two germline ends. This CDR3 comprises 12 residues. Germline CDR1 SGHRS, CDR2 YFSETQ. The CDR3 protein is CASRQDSSEQYF. Here the CDR3 DNA reads TGCGCCAGCAGACAAGACAGTTCCGAGCAGTACTTC.

This clonotype was detected many times. The chain carries TRBV5-1 and TRBJ2-1; the D gene could be TRBD1 or TRBD2 (5 bases each). Trimming pared 4 bases from V and 6 bases from J, leaving 17 bases between. CDR3 length equals 15 residues. Germline V gene lookup returns CDR1 SGHRS and CDR2 YFSETQ. The CDR3 region is CASSPAGAAFNEQFF. CDR3 in DNA: TGCGCCAGCAGCCCGGCCGGGGCGGCTTTCAATGAGCAGTTCTTC.